The present T cell receptor (beta chain) was sequenced within a study of Graves' ophthalmopathy and Graves' hyperthyroidism. This clonotype came up many times. The TCR beta CDR3 regions underwent amplification from RNA transcripts. First-round RT-PCR relied on HTBI primers, and a second-round multiplex PCR came next. MiXCR, run by TCRdb on the multiplex PCR reads, gives a single entry per CDR3 protein. The table has hundreds of thousands of distinct CDR3 sequences, roughly 20% seen once; the top ten hold approximately 7%. This CDR3 spans 13 amino acids. Per germline, CDR1 MNHEY and CDR2 SVGEGT. V was cut by 2 bases and J by 3 bases, with 7 bases left in between.

The receptor comes from a woman aged 18-35 years with stable Graves' hyperthyroidism. Some clones in this sample may be carry-over from other donors' samples. The gene calls are TRBV6-2 or TRBV6-3 and TRBJ1-2; possible D gene TRBD1, 5 bases. The sequencing sample was made of peripheral blood. The CDR3 spells CASSYGADYGYTF. CDR3 nucleotide sequence: TGTGCCAGCAGTTACGGGGCTGACTATGGCTACACCTTC.